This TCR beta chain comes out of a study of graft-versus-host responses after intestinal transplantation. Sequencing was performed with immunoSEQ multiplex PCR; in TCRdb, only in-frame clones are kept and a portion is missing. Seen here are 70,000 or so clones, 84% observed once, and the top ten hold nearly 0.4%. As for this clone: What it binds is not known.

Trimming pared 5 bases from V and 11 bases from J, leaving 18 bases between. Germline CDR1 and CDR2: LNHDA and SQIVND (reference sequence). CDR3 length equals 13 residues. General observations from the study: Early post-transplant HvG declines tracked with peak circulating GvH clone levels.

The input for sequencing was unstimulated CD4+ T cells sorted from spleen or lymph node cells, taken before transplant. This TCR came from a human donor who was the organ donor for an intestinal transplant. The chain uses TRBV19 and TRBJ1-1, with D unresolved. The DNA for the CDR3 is TGTGCCAGTAGTCCCCTGGCGAAGGGAGTCGCTTTCTTT. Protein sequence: CASSPLAKGVAFF.